This T cell receptor (beta chain) was documented in a study of blood T cell repertoires in COVID-19. The overall study: Specimens from acute and convalescent COVID-19 originated in the United States, Italy and Spain. In each case, the material was cDNA or gDNA derived from T cells, B-cell-depleted T cells, or PBMCs.

The V gene's germline CDR1 is MNHEY and CDR2 SVGEGT. The V segment lost 4 bases and the J segment 5 bases; nucleotides outside the gene matches: 6. The CDR3 loop spans 15 amino acids. How the authors handled the data: Using reference gene primer amplification, nucleated cell counts were estimated. Sequencing used immunoSEQ multiplex PCR; TCRdb keeps in-frame clones, though not all of them. The DNA gave D and trimming, while V, J and clone size come from that table. The sample lists some 180,000 clones, about 80% occurring once. The rearrangement uses TRBV6-2 or TRBV6-3 and TRBJ2-5; TRBD2 agrees at 11 bases. The sample was peripheral blood. The TCR comes from a woman aged 60 to 75 with COVID-19, enrolled during active disease. This CDR3 reads CASSSGLAGLETQYF. The CDR3 DNA sequence: TGTGCCAGCAGTTCCGGACTAGCGGGCCTGGAGACCCAGTACTTC.